The T cell receptor beta chain under discussion was sequenced for a study of cytomegalovirus exposure and HLA in healthy donors. Study-wide results and caveats: Reportedly, HLA-A and HLA-B alleles of most subjects were accurately predicted from TCR beta. Common viral pathogens seemed to be connected with several of the most significant clusters, according to a later analysis.

The PCR made use of 60 Vbeta and 13 Jbeta primers. Sequencing was performed with immunoSEQ multiplex PCR; in TCRdb, only in-frame clones are kept and a portion is missing. The sample data list 95,000 to 150,000 clones. This CDR3 is 16 amino acids long. Germline-derived CDR1 and CDR2 are LNHDA and SQIVND (reference sequence). Trimming removed 0 bases at V and 9 bases at J, with 18 bases between. In regard to this clone: Its antigen is undetermined.

V is TRBV19 and J is TRBJ1-5; D is undetermined. Specimen: PBMCs. The TCR was taken from a man younger than 35 in good health and CMV-seronegative. CDR3 sequence (DNA): TGTGCCAGTAGTATAGAAGGGAGCCTAATCAATGGGCCCCAGCATTTT. Its translation: CASSIEGSLINGPQHF.